A selection of T cell receptor beta chains follows, all from one sample in a study of CD4 T cells in relation to SARS-CoV-2 and coronaviruses. Method: immunoSEQ multiplex PCR; TCRdb's copy keeps in-frame clones and lacks some. The table records about 21,000 clones, 60% to 85% of them present only once. These receptors' targets are unknown. Material for sequencing was CD4+ T cells from PBMCs, cultured in vitro. These receptors were obtained from a human donor in good health. Each CDR3 is given with its conserved first and last residue. The D gene is left open where the match is weak. Expanded clones are given a class, and other clones once, few, many or no size at all.

clone_size	d_call	v_call	j_call	cdr3_nt	cdr3_aa
.	TRBD1	TRBV10-3	TRBJ1-2	TGTGCCATCAATCCCCGGACAGGGGAGGGCTACACCTTC	CAINPRTGEGYTF
.	TRBD1	TRBV6-5	TRBJ1-2	TGTGCCAGCAGTCCCCCGGGACAGGGGCTCGGCTACACCTTC	CASSPPGQGLGYTF
.	TRBD1	TRBV5-6	TRBJ1-6	TGTGCCAGCAGCATACGGGACAGCTTCAATTCACCCCTCCACTTT	CASSIRDSFNSPLHF
.	TRBD1	TRBV6-5	TRBJ2-5	TGTGCCAGCAACCGGGACAGGGGGCGGGAGACCCAGTACTTC	CASNRDRGRETQYF
few	.	TRBV30	TRBJ1-1	TGTGCCTGGATGGCAGGGGTATCTGAAGCTTTCTTT	CAWMAGVSEAFF
few	.	TRBV27	TRBJ2-1	TGTGCCAGCAGTTTAATGGGGATGGGCAATGAGCAGTTCTTC	CASSLMGMGNEQFF
.	TRBD1	TRBV5-1	TRBJ2-7	TGCGCCAGCAGTTCGGGACAGGGTCTGGACGAGCAGTACTTC	CASSSGQGLDEQYF
.	.	TRBV12-5	TRBJ2-3	TGTGCTAGTGTAAATTCGGGTTCAGATACGCAGTATTTT	CASVNSGSDTQYF
.	TRBD2	TRBV7-2	TRBJ2-5	TGTGCCAGCAGCTTAGGGGCGGGAGGTCTCCAAGAGACCCAGTACTTC	CASSLGAGGLQETQYF
once	.	TRBV7-3	TRBJ2-5	TGTGCCAGCAGCTTAATGCCAGGGGTGGGGGAGACCCAGTACTTC	CASSLMPGVGETQYF
few	.	TRBV7-3	TRBJ2-3	TGTGCCAGCAGCTTAAGAGGGTTAGATACGCAGTATTTT	CASSLRGLDTQYF
.	TRBD2	TRBV7-2	TRBJ2-7	TGTGCCAGCAGCTTAGCGGGGACTAGCGGGAGCTACGAGCAGTACTTC	CASSLAGTSGSYEQYF
.	TRBD1	TRBV10-2	TRBJ1-6	TGCGCCAGCAGGTCGGCAGGGGGCTTTTCACCCCTCCACTTT	CASRSAGGFSPLHF
.	TRBD1	TRBV10-3	TRBJ2-5	TGTGCCATCAGTGAGTTAGCCGGGACAGCCGAGACCCAGTACTTC	CAISELAGTAETQYF
few	TRBD2	TRBV30	TRBJ2-7	TGTGCCTGGAGGGTAGCGGGAGGGTACGAGCAGTACTTC	CAWRVAGGYEQYF
.	.	TRBV28	TRBJ1-2	TGTGCCAGCAGTTTATATGGAGTAGGGGTTGGTGGCTACACCTTC	CASSLYGVGVGGYTF
.	.	TRBV9	TRBJ1-2	TGTGCCAGCAGTTTAGGTCGGGTACGCGATGGCTACACCTTC	CASSLGRVRDGYTF
.	TRBD1	TRBV5-1	TRBJ1-1	TGCGCCAGCAGCTTTGACAGGGCCAGTACTGAAGCTTTCTTT	CASSFDRASTEAFF
.	TRBD2	TRBV5-1	TRBJ2-3	TGCGCCAGCAGCCCTTGGGGACTAGCGGCAGATACGCAGTATTTT	CASSPWGLAADTQYF
.	.	TRBV28	TRBJ2-5	TGTGCCAGCAGTCCGCGGGGACAGCAAGAGACCCAGTACTTC	CASSPRGQQETQYF
.	.	TRBV6-5	TRBJ2-5	TGTGCCAGCAGTTACCTCCAGGGGGGTCAAGAGACCCAGTACTTC	CASSYLQGGQETQYF
.	.	TRBV6-1	TRBJ1-1	TGTGCCAGCAGTTATTGGATGAACACTGAAGCTTTCTTT	CASSYWMNTEAFF
.	.	TRBV10-2	TRBJ1-2	TGCGCCAGCAGTGGAGGGAAGGAGGAGGGCGACTATGGCTACACCTTC	CASSGGKEEGDYGYTF
few	.	TRBV15	TRBJ1-1	TGTGCCACCAGCAGGGGGGGACCGATCACTGAAGCTTTCTTT	CATSRGGPITEAFF
.	TRBD1	TRBV2	TRBJ1-5	TGTGCCAGCAGATTTCGGACAGGCAACAATCAGCCCCAGCATTTT	CASRFRTGNNQPQHF
.	.	TRBV7-8	TRBJ1-6	TGTGCCAGCAGCCGATCCGGAATTTATAATTCACCCCTCCACTTT	CASSRSGIYNSPLHF
.	.	TRBV5-1	TRBJ1-3	TGCGCCAGCAGCTTGGGGACGGCCGGAAACACCATATATTTT	CASSLGTAGNTIYF
few	.	TRBV24-1	TRBJ2-1	TGTGCCACAAACGGGGCTCGACTCTTCTACAATGAGCAGTTCTTC	CATNGARLFYNEQFF
once	TRBD1	TRBV4-2	TRBJ2-6	TGTGCCAGCAGCCAACCGGGACAGGGGACTGGGGCCAACGTCCTGACTTTC	CASSQPGQGTGANVLTF
few	.	TRBV19	TRBJ2-2	TGTGCCAGTAGTACAGACAGCTTTACCGGGGAGCTGTTTTTT	CASSTDSFTGELFF
.	TRBD2	TRBV27	TRBJ2-1	TGTGCCAGCAGTTCCTCCCCGCTAGCGGGTTCCTACAATGAGCAGTTCTTC	CASSSSPLAGSYNEQFF
once	.	TRBV5-1	TRBJ2-5	TGCGCCAGCAGCTTGGGACAGGAAGAGACCCAGTACTTC	CASSLGQEETQYF